A selection of T cell receptor beta chains follows, all from one sample in a study of CD8 T cells in ankylosing spondylitis. MiXCR, applied by TCRdb to the 5' RACE reads, yields one record per CDR3 protein. The sample shows approximately 340,000 distinct CDR3 sequences, roughly 15% of them seen only once. Sequencing used blood, either unsorted or a sorted T cell fraction (not recorded which). Receptors were obtained from a male donor with ankylosing spondylitis or in good health (not recorded which). Each CDR3 is given with its conserved first and last residue. A D gene is named only where the DNA matches it firmly. Clone size, where shown, is once, few, many, or a class for clones that have expanded.

>TRBV27|TRBJ1-2|few|.
TGTGCCAGCAGGGACATCTTTTTGGGTGGCTACACCTTC
CASRDIFLGGYTF
>TRBV5-6|TRBJ2-7|.|.
TGTGCCAGCAGCCTACCCCATGGCCTCGGCGAGCAGTACTTC
CASSLPHGLGEQYF
>TRBV4-2|TRBJ2-7|.|.
TGTGCCAGCAGCCAAGATCCAATCGGGATAACCTACGAGCAGTACTTC
CASSQDPIGITYEQYF
>TRBV6-1|TRBJ1-5|.|.
TGTGCCAGCAGGCGCGGGAGGGGTCAGCCCCAGCATTTT
CASRRGRGQPQHF
>TRBV20-1|TRBJ1-2|.|.
TGCAGTGCTGCATCGGGACACCGGATGGGCTACACCTTC
CSAASGHRMGYTF
>TRBV9|TRBJ1-1|.|TRBD1
TGTGCCAGCAGCGTAGAGTCAGGGGGCACTGAAGCTTTCTTT
CASSVESGGTEAFF
>TRBV7-2|TRBJ2-7|.|TRBD2
TGTGCCAGCAGCTTAGCATTCTCGGGGGGCGAGCAGTACTTC
CASSLAFSGGEQYF
>TRBV5-1|TRBJ1-2|few|TRBD1
TGCGCCAGCAGCCCCCTTTCAGGGACAGTCAATAACTATGGCTACACCTTC
CASSPLSGTVNNYGYTF
>TRBV7-9|TRBJ2-1|.|TRBD2
TGTGCCAGCAGCTTATCCGGGGGGACCGCTTTTGAGCAGTTCTTC
CASSLSGGTAFEQFF
>TRBV27|TRBJ2-2|few|.
TGTGCCAGCAGAAGAAGTTTTCCCGGGGAGCTGTTTTTT
CASRRSFPGELFF
>TRBV7-9|TRBJ2-1|many|.
TGTGCCAGCAGCTCGGACTATTACAATGAGCAGTTCTTC
CASSSDYYNEQFF
>TRBV20-1|TRBJ1-5|few|.
TGCAGTGCTAGAGCATCGACCACCGGGGGGCCCCAGCATTTT
CSARASTTGGPQHF
>TRBV20-1|TRBJ1-1|.|.
TGCAGTGCCTACACGGGGGCGACTGAAGCTTTCTTT
CSAYTGATEAFF
>TRBV10-3|TRBJ1-4|.|.
TGTGCCATCAGTGAGGGAGGGGAAAAACTGTTTTTT
CAISEGGEKLFF
>TRBV5-1|TRBJ1-6|few|.
TGCGCCAGCAGCTTGAACAGGGTTAATTCACCCCTCCACTTT
CASSLNRVNSPLHF
>TRBV25-1|TRBJ2-1|.|TRBD2
TGTGCCAGCAGTGAACCAGCGGGAGAGGTAAAAAATGAGCAGTTCTTC
CASSEPAGEVKNEQFF
>TRBV11-1|TRBJ2-5|.|.
TGTGCCAGCAGCCCCGGTAATACTCAGGGACTTATCCAAGAGACCCAGTACTTC
CASSPGNTQGLIQETQYF
>TRBV25-1|TRBJ2-4|.|.
TGTGCCAGCAGTGAATCGGGCGGCACACTAGCCAAAAACATTCAGTACTTC
CASSESGGTLAKNIQYF
>TRBV29-1|TRBJ1-2|.|.
TGCAGCGTTGAAGGGCGGTATGGCTACACCTTC
CSVEGRYGYTF
>TRBV20-1|TRBJ2-2|few|.
TGCAGTGCTGGGTACACCGGGGAGCTGTTTTTT
CSAGYTGELFF
>TRBV6-2/TRBV6-3|TRBJ1-1|few|.
TGTGCCAGCAGTTACTCGATCAGGGACCAAGCTTTCTTT
CASSYSIRDQAFF
>TRBV3-1|TRBJ1-3|few|.
TGTGCCAGCAGCCAACCCGACTCTGGAAACACCATATATTTT
CASSQPDSGNTIYF
>TRBV12-3/TRBV12-4|TRBJ2-3|few|.
TGTGCCAGCACCCGACGGGGGCGGGGAGATACGCAGTATTTT
CASTRRGRGDTQYF
>TRBV24-1|TRBJ2-5|few|.
TGTGCCACCACTAAAGGACTCCCGCAGGGCGAGACCCAGTACTTC
CATTKGLPQGETQYF
>TRBV7-7|TRBJ2-2|many|TRBD2
TGTGCCAGCAGCCCGGGAGGGCCAACCGGGGAGCTGTTTTTT
CASSPGGPTGELFF
>TRBV5-1|TRBJ2-1|few|.
TGCGCCAGCAGCCTCTCGGGAGTGCGGTTCTTC
CASSLSGVRFF
>TRBV20-1|TRBJ2-1|few|TRBD2
TGCACTGCTAGCTTAGGAGAGCGGGGTTACAATGAGCAGTTCTTC
CTASLGERGYNEQFF
>TRBV5-1|TRBJ2-7|.|.
TGCGCCAGCAGCTTAGGACTCAACTACGAGCAGTACTTC
CASSLGLNYEQYF
>TRBV11-3|TRBJ1-1|few|.
TGTGCCAGCAGCCCTCAACCTAATTCGAACACTGAAGCTTTCTTT
CASSPQPNSNTEAFF
>TRBV3-1|TRBJ1-2|few|.
TGTGCCAGCAACCCATCTAGCCTCGAGAAGGGCTATGGCTACACCTTC
CASNPSSLEKGYGYTF
>TRBV7-9|TRBJ2-7|once|.
TGTGCCAGCAGCTTACTCCCCGCCGTCGGTTCCGAGCAGTACTTC
CASSLLPAVGSEQYF
>TRBV9|TRBJ1-3|.|.
TGTGCCAGCGGCCCTGTGGGAGGCTCTGGAAACACCATATATTTT
CASGPVGGSGNTIYF
>TRBV5-6|TRBJ2-1|.|TRBD2
TGTGCCAGCAGCAATCTAGCGGGCTACTCCTACAATGAGCAGTTCTTC
CASSNLAGYSYNEQFF
>TRBV9|TRBJ2-1|few|TRBD2
TGTGCCAGCAGCGCTAGCGGGAGGGCCACTGAGCAGTTCTTC
CASSASGRATEQFF
>TRBV20-1|TRBJ2-1|many|TRBD2
TGCAGTGCTAGAGATAGTAGGGTAGCGGGGGGGCCTGAGCAGTTCTTC
CSARDSRVAGGPEQFF
>TRBV3-1|TRBJ1-5|few|.
TGTGCCAGCAGCCATACTTCGACAGGATCCAATCAGCCCCAGCATTTT
CASSHTSTGSNQPQHF
>TRBV19|TRBJ2-7|.|.
TGTGCCAGTACCCAGGGCAAGTCCTACGAGCAGTACTTC
CASTQGKSYEQYF
>TRBV5-1|TRBJ2-7|.|.
TGCGCCAGCAGCTTGGGCCAGGGGAGGCACGAGCAGTACTTC
CASSLGQGRHEQYF
>TRBV20-1|TRBJ2-2|few|.
TGCAGTGCTAGAGAAGGGAGGAACACCGGGGAGCTGTTTTTT
CSAREGRNTGELFF
>TRBV29-1|TRBJ2-7|.|.
TGCAGCGTTGGAAGGGGCGGCAGGACAAACTACCGCTCCTACGAGCAGTACTTC
CSVGRGGRTNYRSYEQYF
>TRBV11-3|TRBJ2-5|few|TRBD2
TGTGCCAGCAGCTTAGCGGGGGGGCCCGTGACCCAGTACTTC
CASSLAGGPVTQYF
>TRBV11-2|TRBJ2-3|few|.
TGTGCCAGCAGCTTAGATCGTGGGAGTGGCACAGATACGCAGTATTTT
CASSLDRGSGTDTQYF
>TRBV12-3/TRBV12-4|TRBJ1-5|few|.
TGTGCCAGCAGTTTAAGGGAAAATCAGCCCCAGCATTTT
CASSLRENQPQHF
>TRBV5-1|TRBJ1-1|.|.
TGCGCCAGCAGCCCAGTACTACGGTTGAACACTGAAGCTTTCTTT
CASSPVLRLNTEAFF
>TRBV7-8|TRBJ2-7|few|.
TGTGCCAGCAGCCAGCGCGACGAGCAGTACTTC
CASSQRDEQYF
>TRBV5-5|TRBJ2-5|.|TRBD1
TGTGCCAGCAGCTTGGCGGACAGGGTCCCCCAAGAGACCCAGTACTTC
CASSLADRVPQETQYF
>TRBV7-9|TRBJ2-1|.|TRBD1
TGTGCCAGCAGCGCCCGACAGGGTAGCTCCTACAATGAGCAGTTCTTC
CASSARQGSSYNEQFF
>TRBV10-3|TRBJ2-5|few|TRBD2
TGTGCCATCAGGAGAACTAGCGGGAAAGAGACCCAGTACTTC
CAIRRTSGKETQYF
>TRBV27|TRBJ1-1|.|.
TGTGCCAGCAGTTACAGAGTAGTGAACACTGAAGCTTTCTTT
CASSYRVVNTEAFF
>TRBV2|TRBJ1-1|few|.
TGTGCCAGCAGTAACCAAAACACTGAAGCTTTCTTT
CASSNQNTEAFF
>TRBV12-3/TRBV12-4|TRBJ1-2|many|.
TGTGCCAGCAGTTTAAACATCGGCTCGGGCTATGGCTACACCTTC
CASSLNIGSGYGYTF
>TRBV30|TRBJ1-2|few|.
TGTGCCTGGAGTCCGGACACTTATGGCTACACCTTC
CAWSPDTYGYTF
>TRBV11-1|TRBJ2-7|.|TRBD1
TGTGCCAGCAGCGGACCCCGGGACAGGTTGAGATACGAGCAGTACTTC
CASSGPRDRLRYEQYF
>TRBV29-1|TRBJ1-2|.|.
TGCAGCGTTGAAGATTCCCCTACAGGGTCCACCTTC
CSVEDSPTGSTF